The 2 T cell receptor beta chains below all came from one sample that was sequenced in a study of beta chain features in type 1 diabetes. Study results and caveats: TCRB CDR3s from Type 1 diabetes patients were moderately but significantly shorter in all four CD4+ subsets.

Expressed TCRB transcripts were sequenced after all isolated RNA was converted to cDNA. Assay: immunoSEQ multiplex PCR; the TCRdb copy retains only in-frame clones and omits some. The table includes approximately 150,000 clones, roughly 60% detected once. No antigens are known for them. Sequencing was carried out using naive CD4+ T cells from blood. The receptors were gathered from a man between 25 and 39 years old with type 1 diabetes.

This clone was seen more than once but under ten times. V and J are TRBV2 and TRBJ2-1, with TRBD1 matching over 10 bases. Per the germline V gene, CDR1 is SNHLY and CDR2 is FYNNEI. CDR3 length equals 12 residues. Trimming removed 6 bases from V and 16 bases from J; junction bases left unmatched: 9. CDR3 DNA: TGTGCCAGCAGGAACGACAGGGGGCTCGGATTCTTC. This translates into CASRNDRGLGFF.

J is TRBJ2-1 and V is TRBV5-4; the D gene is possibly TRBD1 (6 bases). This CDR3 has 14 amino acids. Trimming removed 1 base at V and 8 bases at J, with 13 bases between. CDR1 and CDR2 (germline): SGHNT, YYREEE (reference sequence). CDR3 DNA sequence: TGTGCCAGCAGCTTGAATACAGGGAAGGATGAGCAGTTCTTC. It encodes CASSLNTGKDEQFF.